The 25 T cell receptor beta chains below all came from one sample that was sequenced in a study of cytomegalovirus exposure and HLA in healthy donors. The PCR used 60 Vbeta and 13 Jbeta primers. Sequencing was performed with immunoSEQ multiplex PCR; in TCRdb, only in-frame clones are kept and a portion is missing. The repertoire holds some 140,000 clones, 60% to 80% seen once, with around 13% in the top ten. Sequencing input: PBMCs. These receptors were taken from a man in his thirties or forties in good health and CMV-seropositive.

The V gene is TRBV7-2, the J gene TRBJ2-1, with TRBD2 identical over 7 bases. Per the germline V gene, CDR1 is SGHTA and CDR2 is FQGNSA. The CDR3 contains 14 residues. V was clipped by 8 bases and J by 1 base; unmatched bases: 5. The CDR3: CASGAGESYNEQFF. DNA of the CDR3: TGTGCCAGCGGGGCGGGAGAGTCCTACAATGAGCAGTTCTTC. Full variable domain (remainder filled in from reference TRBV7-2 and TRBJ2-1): GAGVSQSPSNKVTEKGKDVELRCDPISGHTALYWYRQSLGQGLEFLIYFQGNSAPDKSGLPSDRFSAERTGGSVSTLTIQRTQQEDSAVYLCASGAGESYNEQFFGPGTRLTVL.

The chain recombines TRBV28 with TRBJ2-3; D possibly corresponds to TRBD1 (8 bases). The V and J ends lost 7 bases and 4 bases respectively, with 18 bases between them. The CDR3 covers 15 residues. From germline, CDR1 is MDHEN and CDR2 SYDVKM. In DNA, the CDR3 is TGTGCCAGCACCGAACAGGGGGGGCTATCAGATACGCAGTATTTT. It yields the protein CASTEQGGLSDTQYF.

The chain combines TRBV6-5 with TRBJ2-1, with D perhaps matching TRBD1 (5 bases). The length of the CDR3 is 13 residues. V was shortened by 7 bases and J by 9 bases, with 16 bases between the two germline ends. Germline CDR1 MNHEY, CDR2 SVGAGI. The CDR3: CASKTSGRREQFF. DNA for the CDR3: TGTGCCAGCAAAACCTCAGGGCGACGTGAGCAGTTCTTC.

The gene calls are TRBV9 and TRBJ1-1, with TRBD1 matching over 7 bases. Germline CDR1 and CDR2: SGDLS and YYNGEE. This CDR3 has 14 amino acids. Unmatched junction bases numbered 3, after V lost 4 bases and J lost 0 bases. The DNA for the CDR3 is TGTGCCAGCAGCCTGGGACAGCTGAACACTGAAGCTTTCTTT. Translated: CASSLGQLNTEAFF.

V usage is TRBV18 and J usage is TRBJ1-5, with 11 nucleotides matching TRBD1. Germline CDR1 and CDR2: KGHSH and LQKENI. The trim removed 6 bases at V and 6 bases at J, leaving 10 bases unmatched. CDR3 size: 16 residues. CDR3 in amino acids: CASSRTGGSGSQPQHF. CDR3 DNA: TGTGCCAGCTCGCGGACAGGGGGCTCGGGAAGTCAGCCCCAGCATTTT.

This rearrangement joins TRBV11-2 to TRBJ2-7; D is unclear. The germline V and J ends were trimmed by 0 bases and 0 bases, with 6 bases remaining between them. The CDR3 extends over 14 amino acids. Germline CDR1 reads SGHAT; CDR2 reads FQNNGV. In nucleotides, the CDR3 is TGTGCCAGCAGCTTAGAACAGCACTCCTACGAGCAGTACTTC. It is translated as CASSLEQHSYEQYF.

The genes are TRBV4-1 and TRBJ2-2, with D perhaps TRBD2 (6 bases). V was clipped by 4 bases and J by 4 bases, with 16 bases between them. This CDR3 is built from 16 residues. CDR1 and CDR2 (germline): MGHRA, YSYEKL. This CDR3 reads CASSLGTSKITGELFF. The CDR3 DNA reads TGCGCCAGCAGCCTCGGGACTTCTAAGATCACCGGGGAGCTGTTTTTT.

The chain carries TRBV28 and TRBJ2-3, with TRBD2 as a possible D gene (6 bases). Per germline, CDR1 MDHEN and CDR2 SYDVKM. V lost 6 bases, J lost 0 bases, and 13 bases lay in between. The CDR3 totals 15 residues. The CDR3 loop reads CASRSSGSSTDTQYF. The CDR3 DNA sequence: TGTGCCAGCAGATCAAGCGGGTCTAGCACAGATACGCAGTATTTT.

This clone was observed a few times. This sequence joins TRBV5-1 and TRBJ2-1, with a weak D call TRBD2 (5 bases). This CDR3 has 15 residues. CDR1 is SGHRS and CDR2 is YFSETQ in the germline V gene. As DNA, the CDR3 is TGCGCGACAATGGAGGCGGTCGGTAGATACAATGAGCAGTTCTTC. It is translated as CATMEAVGRYNEQFF.

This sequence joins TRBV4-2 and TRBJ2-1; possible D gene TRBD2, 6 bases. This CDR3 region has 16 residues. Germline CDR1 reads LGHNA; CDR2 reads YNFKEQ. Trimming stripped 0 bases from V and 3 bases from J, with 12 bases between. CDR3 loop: CASSQDAIADYNEQFF. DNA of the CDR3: TGTGCCAGCAGCCAAGATGCAATAGCGGACTACAATGAGCAGTTCTTC.

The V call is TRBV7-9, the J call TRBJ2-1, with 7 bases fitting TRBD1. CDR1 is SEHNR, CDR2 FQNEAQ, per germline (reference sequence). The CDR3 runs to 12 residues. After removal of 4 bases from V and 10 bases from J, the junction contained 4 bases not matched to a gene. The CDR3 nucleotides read TGTGCCAGCAGCTGGGAAGGGGGCGAGCAGTTCTTC. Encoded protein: CASSWEGGEQFF. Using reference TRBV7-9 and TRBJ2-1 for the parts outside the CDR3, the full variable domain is DTGVSQNPRHKITKRGQNVTFRCDPISEHNRLYWYRQTLGQGPEFLTYFQNEAQLEKSRLLSDRFSAERPKGSFSTLEIQRTEQGDSAMYLCASSWEGGEQFFGPGTRLTVL.

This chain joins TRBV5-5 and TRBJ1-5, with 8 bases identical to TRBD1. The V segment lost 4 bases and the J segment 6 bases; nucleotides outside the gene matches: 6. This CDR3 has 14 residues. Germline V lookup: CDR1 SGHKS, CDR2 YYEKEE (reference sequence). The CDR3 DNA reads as TGTGCCAGCAGCGGCGGACAGGGCGGTCAGCCCCAGCATTTT. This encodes CASSGGQGGQPQHF.

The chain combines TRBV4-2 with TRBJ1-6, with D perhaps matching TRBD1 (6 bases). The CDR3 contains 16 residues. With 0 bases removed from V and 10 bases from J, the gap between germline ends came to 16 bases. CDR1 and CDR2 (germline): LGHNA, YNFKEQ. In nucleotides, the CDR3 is TGTGCCAGCAGCCAAGAAGCGCAGGGGTCGGGCTCACCCCTCCACTTT. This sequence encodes CASSQEAQGSGSPLHF.

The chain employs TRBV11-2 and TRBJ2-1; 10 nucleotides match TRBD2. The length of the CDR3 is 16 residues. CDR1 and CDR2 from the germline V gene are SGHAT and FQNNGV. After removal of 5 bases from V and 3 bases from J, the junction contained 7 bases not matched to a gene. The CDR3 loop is CASSEMTSGLYNEQFF. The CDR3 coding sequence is TGTGCCAGCAGCGAGATGACTAGCGGGCTCTACAATGAGCAGTTCTTC.

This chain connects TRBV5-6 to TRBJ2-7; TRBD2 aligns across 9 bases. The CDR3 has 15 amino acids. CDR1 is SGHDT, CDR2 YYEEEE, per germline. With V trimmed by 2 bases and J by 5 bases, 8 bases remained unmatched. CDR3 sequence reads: CASSLVAGGPHEQYF. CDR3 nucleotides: TGTGCCAGCAGCTTAGTGGCGGGAGGGCCCCACGAGCAGTACTTC. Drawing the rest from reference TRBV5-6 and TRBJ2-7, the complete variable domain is DAGVTQSPTHLIKTRGQQVTLRCSPKSGHDTVSWYQQALGQGPQFIFQYYEEEERQRGNFPDRFSGHQFPNYSSELNVNALLLGDSALYLCASSLVAGGPHEQYFGPGTRLTVT.

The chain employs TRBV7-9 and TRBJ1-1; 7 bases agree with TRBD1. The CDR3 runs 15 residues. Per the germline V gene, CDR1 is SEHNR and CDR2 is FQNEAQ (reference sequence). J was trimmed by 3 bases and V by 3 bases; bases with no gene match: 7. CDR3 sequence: CASSLQGGWHTEAFF. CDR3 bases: TGTGCCAGCAGCTTGCAGGGGGGATGGCACACTGAAGCTTTCTTT.

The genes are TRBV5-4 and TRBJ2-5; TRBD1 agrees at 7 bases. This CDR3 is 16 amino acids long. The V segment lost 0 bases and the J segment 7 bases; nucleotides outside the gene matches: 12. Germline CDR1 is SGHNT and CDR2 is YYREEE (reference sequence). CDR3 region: CASSLDLRDRPRTQYF. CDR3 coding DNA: TGTGCCAGCAGCTTGGACCTACGGGACAGACCACGGACCCAGTACTTC.

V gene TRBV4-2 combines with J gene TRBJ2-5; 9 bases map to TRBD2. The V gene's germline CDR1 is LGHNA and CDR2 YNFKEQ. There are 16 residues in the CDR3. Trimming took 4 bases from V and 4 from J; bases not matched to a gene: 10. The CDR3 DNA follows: TGTGCCAGCAGCCGAACGGTAGCGGGAGTTCCAGAGACCCAGTACTTC. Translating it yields CASSRTVAGVPETQYF.

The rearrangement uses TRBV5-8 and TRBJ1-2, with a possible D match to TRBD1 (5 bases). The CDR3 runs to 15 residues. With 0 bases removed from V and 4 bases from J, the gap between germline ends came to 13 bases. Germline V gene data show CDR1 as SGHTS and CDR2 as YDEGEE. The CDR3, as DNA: TGTGCCAGCAGCTTGGAAGCGGGGCGTCGCTATGGCTACACCTTC. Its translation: CASSLEAGRRYGYTF.

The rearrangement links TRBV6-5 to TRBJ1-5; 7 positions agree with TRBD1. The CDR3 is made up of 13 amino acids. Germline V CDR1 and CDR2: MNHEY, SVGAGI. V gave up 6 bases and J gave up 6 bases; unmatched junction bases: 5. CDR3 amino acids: CASSGQVGQPQHF. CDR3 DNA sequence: TGTGCCAGCAGCGGACAGGTTGGTCAGCCCCAGCATTTT.

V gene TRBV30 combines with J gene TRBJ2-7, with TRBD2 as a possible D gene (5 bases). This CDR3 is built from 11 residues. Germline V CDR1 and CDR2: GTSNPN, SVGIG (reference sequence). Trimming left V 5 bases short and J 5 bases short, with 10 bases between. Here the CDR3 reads CAWALGDEQYF. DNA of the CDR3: TGTGCCTGGGCCCTCGGGGACGAGCAGTACTTC. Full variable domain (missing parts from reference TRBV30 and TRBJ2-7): SQTIHQWPATLVQPVGSPLSLECTVEGTSNPNLYWYRQAAGRGLQLLFYSVGIGQISSEVPQNLSASRPQDRQFILSSKKLLLSDSGFYLCAWALGDEQYFGPGTRLTVT.

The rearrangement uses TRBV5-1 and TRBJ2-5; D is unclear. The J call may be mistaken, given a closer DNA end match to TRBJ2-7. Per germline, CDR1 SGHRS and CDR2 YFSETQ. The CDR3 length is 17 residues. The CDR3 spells CASSLAISGGVDYEQYF. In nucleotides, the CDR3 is TGCGCCAGCAGCTTGGCCATTTCTGGTGGAGTAGACTACGAGCAGTACTTC.

The CDR3 spells CASSVPGSNYGYTF. In DNA, the CDR3 is TGTGCCAGCAGCGTGCCGGGATCCAACTATGGCTACACCTTC. The chain combines TRBV9 with TRBJ1-2; D is unclear. The CDR3 runs to 14 residues. Germline V gives CDR1 SGDLS, CDR2 YYNGEE. Trimming shortened V by 2 bases and J by 2 bases, and 10 bases separated the two germline ends. The entire variable domain, with the rest obtained from reference TRBV9 and TRBJ1-2, is as follows: DSGVTQTPKHLITATGQRVTLRCSPRSGDLSVYWYQQSLDQGLQFLIQYYNGEERAKGNILERFSAQQFPDLHSELNLSSLELGDSALYFCASSVPGSNYGYTFGSGTRLTVV.

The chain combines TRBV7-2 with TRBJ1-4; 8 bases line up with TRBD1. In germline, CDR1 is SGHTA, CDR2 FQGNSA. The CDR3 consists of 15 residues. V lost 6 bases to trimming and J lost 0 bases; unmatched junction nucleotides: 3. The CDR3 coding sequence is TGTGCCAGCAGTGCAGGGGGCTCAACTAATGAAAAACTGTTTTTT. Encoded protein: CASSAGGSTNEKLFF.

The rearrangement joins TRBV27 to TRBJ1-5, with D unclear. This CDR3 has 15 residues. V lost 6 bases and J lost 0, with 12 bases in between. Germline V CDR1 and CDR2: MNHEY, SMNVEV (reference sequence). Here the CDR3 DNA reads TGTGCCAGCAGCCCCAGGCCGAGTAGCAATCAGCCCCAGCATTTT. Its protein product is CASSPRPSSNQPQHF.